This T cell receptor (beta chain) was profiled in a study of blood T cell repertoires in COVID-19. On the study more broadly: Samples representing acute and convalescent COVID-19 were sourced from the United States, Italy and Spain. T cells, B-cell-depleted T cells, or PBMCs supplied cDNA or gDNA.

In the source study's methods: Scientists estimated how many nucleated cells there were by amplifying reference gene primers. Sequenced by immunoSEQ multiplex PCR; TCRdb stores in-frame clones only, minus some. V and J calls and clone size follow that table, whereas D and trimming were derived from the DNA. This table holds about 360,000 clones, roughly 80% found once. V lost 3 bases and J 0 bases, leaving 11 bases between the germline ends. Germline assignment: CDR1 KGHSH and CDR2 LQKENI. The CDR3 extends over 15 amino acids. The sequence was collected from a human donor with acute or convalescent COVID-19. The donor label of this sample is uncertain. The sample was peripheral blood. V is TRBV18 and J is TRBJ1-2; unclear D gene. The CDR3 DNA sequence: TGTGCCAGCTCACCGGTTGGTTCAGCTAACTATGGCTACACCTTC. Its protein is CASSPVGSANYGYTF.